This entry features one T cell receptor beta chain sequence. These data are taken from a study of blood T cell repertoires in COVID-19. Across the whole study: Italy, Spain and the United States were the sources of the convalescent and acute COVID-19 samples.

In the source study's methods: Counts of nucleated cells, estimated from reference gene primer amplification, were obtained. The table came from immunoSEQ multiplex PCR; TCRdb's copy has only in-frame clones and leaves some out. That table gives V, J and clone size, and the DNA gave D and trimming. This table has under 15,000 clones, 85% to 95% appearing once. This CDR3 spans 14 amino acids. V shed 6 bases and J shed 4 bases, with 13 bases lying between them. Germline assignment: CDR1 KGHSH and CDR2 LQKENI. V is TRBV18 and J is TRBJ1-3, with D perhaps TRBD1 (5 bases). This clonotype was sampled from a woman aged 70-85 years with active COVID-19. The material sequenced was peripheral blood. Written as DNA, the CDR3 is TGTGCCAGCTCGCCTCAGGGAGGCGGAAACACCATATATTTT. Translation: CASSPQGGGNTIYF.